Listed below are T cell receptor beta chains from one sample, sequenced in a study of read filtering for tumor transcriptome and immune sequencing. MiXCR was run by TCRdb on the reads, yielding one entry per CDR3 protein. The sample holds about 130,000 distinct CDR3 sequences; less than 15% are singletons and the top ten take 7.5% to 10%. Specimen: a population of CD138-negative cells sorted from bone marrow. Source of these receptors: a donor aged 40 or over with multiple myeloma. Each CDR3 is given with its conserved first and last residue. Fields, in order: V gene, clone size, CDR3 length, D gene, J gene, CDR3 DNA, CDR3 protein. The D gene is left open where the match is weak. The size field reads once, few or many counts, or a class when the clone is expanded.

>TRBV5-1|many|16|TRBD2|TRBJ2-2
TGCGCCAGCAGCTCGCGGGGGACCCAGAACACCGGGGAGCTGTTTTTT
CASSSRGTQNTGELFF
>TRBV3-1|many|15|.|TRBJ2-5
TGTGCCAGCAGCCTCCCACAGGGTCTTCTTGAGACCCAGTACTTC
CASSLPQGLLETQYF
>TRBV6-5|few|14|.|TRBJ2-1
TGTGCCAGCGGGCACCCATTATTAGCGAATGAGCAGTTCTTC
CASGHPLLANEQFF
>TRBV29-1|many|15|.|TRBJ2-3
TGCAGCGTTAACGGACTCGGGCTAACCACAGATACGCAGTATTTT
CSVNGLGLTTDTQYF
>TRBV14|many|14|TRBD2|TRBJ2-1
TGTGCCAGCAGCCAGGGCGGGAGCTACAATGAGCAGTTCTTC
CASSQGGSYNEQFF
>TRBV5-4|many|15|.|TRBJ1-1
TGTGCCAGCAGCTTGGTGAGGGCATCCGGCACTGAAGCTTTCTTT
CASSLVRASGTEAFF
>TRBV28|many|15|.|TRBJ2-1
TGTGCCAGCAGTCCTTGGACACTCATGGGGAATGAGCAGTTCTTC
CASSPWTLMGNEQFF
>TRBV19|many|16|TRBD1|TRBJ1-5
TGTGCCAGTAGTATGGGGACAGGGATGGGCAATCAGCCCCAGCATTTT
CASSMGTGMGNQPQHF
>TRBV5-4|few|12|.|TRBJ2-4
TGTGCCAGCAGAGGGACGGGGGACATTCAGTACTTC
CASRGTGDIQYF
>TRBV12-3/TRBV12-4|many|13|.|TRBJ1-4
TGTGCCGGGTCCTCGAGGCGCGGTGAAAAACTGTTTTTT
CAGSSRRGEKLFF